This T cell receptor beta chain was captured by sequencing in a study of T cell changes during pregnancy in multiple sclerosis (dated by TCRdb to between 2018 and 2020). Looking at the study overall: The study looked at changes in the T cell repertoire across pregnancy in women with multiple sclerosis.

Preparation of the library involved the immunoSEQ multiplex PCR assay. This immuneACCESS table, as held by TCRdb, lists in-frame sequences with V and J called but not all clones. Of the missing ones, under half trace to an unresolved V gene in checked studies; the others have no known cause. The sample data list 40,000 or so clones, and 92% of these were observed just once. The ten largest clonotypes hold more than 20% of the sample. CDR1 and CDR2 were assigned from the germline V gene as SGHRS and YFSETQ. V lost 5 bases and J lost 4 bases; the stretch between them is 10 bases long. The CDR3, cysteine through phenylalanine, is 12 amino acids long. Only the CDR3 portion is preserved as DNA: 36 bases, with reading frame beginning at the first base. This clone was counted ten times or more. Its antigen remains unidentified. Base qualities are missing; no much larger clone stands one base away.

The specimen comprised CD8+ T cells from peripheral blood mononuclear cells, sampled before pregnancy. The clonotype originates from a female donor with multiple sclerosis, enrolled in a pregnancy study. The chain couples TRBV5-1 to TRBJ2-7; the D gene is perhaps TRBD2, from 6 matching bases. The CDR3 has the sequence CASRAGQYEQYF. The DNA sequence is TGCGCCAGCAGGGCGGGGCAGTACGAGCAGTACTTC.